The rows below give T cell receptor beta chains drawn from one sample of a study of Graves' ophthalmopathy and Graves' hyperthyroidism. One entry per CDR3 protein results from TCRdb running MiXCR on the multiplex PCR reads. The sample has about 590,000 distinct CDR3 sequences; approximately 35% are singletons. Sequencing was carried out using peripheral blood or thyroid tissue (not recorded which). These receptors all stem from an adult man with Graves' hyperthyroidism. CDR3s include the opening cysteine and the closing phenylalanine or tryptophan. D genes are given only for firm matches. Some rows mark clone size as missing; the rest say once, few, many or name a class of expanded clone.

v_call: TRBV12-3/TRBV12-4; d_call: NA; clone_size: NA; j_call: TRBJ2-1; cdr3_aa: CASSLAVGSHEQFF; cdr3_nt: TGTGCCAGCAGTTTAGCGGTGGGCAGCCATGAGCAGTTCTTC
v_call: TRBV9; d_call: NA; clone_size: many; j_call: TRBJ1-1; cdr3_aa: CASSLTGQNTEAFF; cdr3_nt: TGTGCCAGCAGCTTGACTGGACAGAACACTGAAGCTTTCTTT
v_call: TRBV2; d_call: TRBD2; clone_size: NA; j_call: TRBJ2-7; cdr3_aa: CASSERLAEPPGAEQYF; cdr3_nt: TGTGCCAGTAGTGAGAGGCTAGCGGAACCACCTGGTGCCGAGCAGTACTTC
v_call: TRBV6-2/TRBV6-3; d_call: NA; clone_size: many; j_call: TRBJ2-7; cdr3_aa: CASSYVVPYEQYF; cdr3_nt: TGTGCCAGCAGTTACGTGGTGCCCTACGAGCAGTACTTC
v_call: TRBV11-1; d_call: TRBD1; clone_size: NA; j_call: TRBJ2-7; cdr3_aa: CASSFRDRVAYEQYF; cdr3_nt: TGTGCCAGCAGCTTCCGGGACAGGGTTGCCTACGAGCAGTACTTC
v_call: TRBV7-2; d_call: TRBD2; clone_size: NA; j_call: TRBJ2-7; cdr3_aa: CASSLATSGVAGDEQYF; cdr3_nt: TGTGCCAGCAGCTTAGCGACTAGCGGGGTAGCGGGAGATGAGCAGTACTTC
v_call: TRBV6-5; d_call: TRBD2; clone_size: NA; j_call: TRBJ2-7; cdr3_aa: CASSYRVSGSSISYEQYF; cdr3_nt: TGTGCCAGCAGTTACCGTGTTAGCGGGAGTTCAATTTCCTACGAGCAGTACTTC
v_call: TRBV12-3/TRBV12-4; d_call: NA; clone_size: many; j_call: TRBJ2-7; cdr3_aa: CASRPTGPSSYEQYF; cdr3_nt: TGTGCCAGCAGGCCGACAGGACCCAGCTCCTACGAGCAGTACTTC
v_call: TRBV29-1; d_call: TRBD2; clone_size: many; j_call: TRBJ2-3; cdr3_aa: CSVESSGGRTDTQYF; cdr3_nt: TGCAGCGTTGAGTCTAGCGGGGGCCGCACAGATACGCAGTATTTT
v_call: TRBV29-1; d_call: TRBD2; clone_size: once; j_call: TRBJ2-6; cdr3_aa: CSVVDPSGTSGANVLTF; cdr3_nt: TGCAGCGTTGTCGACCCTAGCGGGACATCTGGGGCCAACGTCCTGACTTTC
v_call: TRBV5-6; d_call: NA; clone_size: NA; j_call: TRBJ2-3; cdr3_aa: CASSLDEGSTHSTQYF; cdr3_nt: TGTGCCAGCAGCTTGGATGAGGGGTCCACGCACAGTACGCAGTATTTT
v_call: TRBV5-1; d_call: TRBD2; clone_size: NA; j_call: TRBJ2-7; cdr3_aa: CTSSLEEREGYEQYF; cdr3_nt: TGCACCAGCAGCTTGGAGGAGCGGGAGGGCTACGAGCAGTACTTC
v_call: TRBV7-6; d_call: TRBD2; clone_size: NA; j_call: TRBJ2-5; cdr3_aa: CASGTSGRASSETQYF; cdr3_nt: TGTGCCAGCGGGACTAGCGGGAGGGCCAGTTCTGAGACCCAGTACTTC
v_call: TRBV7-9; d_call: NA; clone_size: few; j_call: TRBJ2-5; cdr3_aa: CASSHSGLLLETQYF; cdr3_nt: TGTGCCAGCAGCCATTCGGGACTGCTTCTCGAGACCCAGTACTTC
v_call: TRBV2; d_call: TRBD1; clone_size: many; j_call: TRBJ1-4; cdr3_aa: CASSRQGGATNEKLFF; cdr3_nt: TGTGCCAGCAGTCGACAGGGAGGTGCAACTAATGAAAAACTGTTTTTT
v_call: TRBV5-8; d_call: TRBD2; clone_size: many; j_call: TRBJ2-5; cdr3_aa: CASSLAIGGSERETQYF; cdr3_nt: TGTGCCAGCAGCTTGGCCATTGGCGGGAGTGAAAGGGAGACCCAGTACTTC
v_call: TRBV7-9; d_call: NA; clone_size: NA; j_call: TRBJ2-7; cdr3_aa: CASSFRDSQVYEQYF; cdr3_nt: TGTGCCAGCAGCTTCCGGGACTCACAAGTCTACGAGCAGTACTTC
v_call: TRBV5-1; d_call: NA; clone_size: NA; j_call: TRBJ1-4; cdr3_aa: CASSGVFATNEKLFF; cdr3_nt: TGCGCCAGCAGCGGGGTATTCGCAACTAATGAAAAACTGTTTTTT
v_call: TRBV10-3; d_call: TRBD1; clone_size: many; j_call: TRBJ1-2; cdr3_aa: CAISVGQGVGGYTF; cdr3_nt: TGTGCCATCAGTGTGGGACAGGGTGTAGGAGGCTACACCTTC
v_call: TRBV6-5; d_call: NA; clone_size: many; j_call: TRBJ1-5; cdr3_aa: CASTTGGNQPQHF; cdr3_nt: TGTGCCAGCACAACAGGCGGTAATCAGCCCCAGCATTTT
v_call: TRBV7-6; d_call: TRBD1; clone_size: NA; j_call: TRBJ2-5; cdr3_aa: CASSSGTASETQYF; cdr3_nt: TGTGCCAGCAGCTCCGGGACAGCCTCGGAGACCCAGTACTTC
v_call: TRBV28; d_call: NA; clone_size: NA; j_call: TRBJ1-1; cdr3_aa: CASSLRGWGTEAFF; cdr3_nt: TGTGCCAGCAGTTTACGGGGGTGGGGCACTGAAGCTTTCTTT
v_call: TRBV27; d_call: NA; clone_size: many; j_call: TRBJ1-2; cdr3_aa: CASSLSGRQRNGYTF; cdr3_nt: TGTGCCAGCAGTTTATCTGGTCGGCAGAGGAATGGCTACACCTTC
v_call: TRBV7-9; d_call: TRBD1; clone_size: NA; j_call: TRBJ2-5; cdr3_aa: CASSFRDRGRRETQYF; cdr3_nt: TGTGCCAGCAGCTTCCGGGACAGGGGGCGCCGAGAGACCCAGTACTTC
v_call: TRBV6-1; d_call: TRBD1; clone_size: NA; j_call: TRBJ2-6; cdr3_aa: CASRDRGPGANVLTF; cdr3_nt: TGTGCCAGCAGGGACAGGGGCCCTGGGGCCAACGTCCTGACTTTC
v_call: TRBV3-1; d_call: NA; clone_size: many; j_call: TRBJ2-7; cdr3_aa: CASSPSRVGEQYF; cdr3_nt: TGTGCCAGCAGCCCCTCGAGGGTCGGCGAGCAGTACTTC
v_call: TRBV12-3/TRBV12-4; d_call: NA; clone_size: few; j_call: TRBJ2-5; cdr3_aa: CASSLRRVKETQYF; cdr3_nt: TGTGCCAGCAGTCTACGGCGGGTGAAAGAGACCCAGTACTTC
v_call: TRBV4-2; d_call: TRBD2; clone_size: NA; j_call: TRBJ2-5; cdr3_aa: CASSQDGTSFLETQYF; cdr3_nt: TGTGCCAGCAGCCAAGATGGGACTAGTTTTCTGGAGACCCAGTACTTC
v_call: TRBV12-3/TRBV12-4; d_call: NA; clone_size: few; j_call: TRBJ2-5; cdr3_aa: CASSQGDTVPKETQYF; cdr3_nt: TGTGCCAGCAGCCAAGGCGACACGGTCCCCAAAGAGACCCAGTACTTC
v_call: TRBV6-1; d_call: TRBD1; clone_size: NA; j_call: TRBJ1-3; cdr3_aa: CASTGQVGNTIYF; cdr3_nt: TGTGCCAGCACGGGACAGGTCGGAAACACCATATATTTT
v_call: TRBV5-4; d_call: TRBD1; clone_size: NA; j_call: TRBJ2-7; cdr3_aa: CASSLASSPLEQGAGEQYF; cdr3_nt: TGTGCCAGCAGCCTAGCCAGCTCACCACTCGAACAGGGGGCCGGCGAGCAGTACTTC
v_call: TRBV6-4; d_call: NA; clone_size: few; j_call: TRBJ1-5; cdr3_aa: CASSAGINQPQHF; cdr3_nt: TGTGCCAGCAGTGCAGGGATCAATCAGCCCCAGCATTTT
v_call: TRBV7-4; d_call: NA; clone_size: NA; j_call: TRBJ2-1; cdr3_aa: CASKRIHEQFF; cdr3_nt: TGTGCCAGCAAAAGGATACATGAGCAGTTCTTC
v_call: TRBV11-2; d_call: NA; clone_size: many; j_call: TRBJ1-2; cdr3_aa: CASSLGGGNGYTF; cdr3_nt: TGTGCCAGCAGCTTAGGTGGGGGAAATGGCTACACCTTC
v_call: TRBV2; d_call: NA; clone_size: NA; j_call: TRBJ1-2; cdr3_aa: CASSVLADGYTF; cdr3_nt: TGTGCCAGCAGTGTGCTGGCGGATGGCTACACCTTC
v_call: TRBV5-1; d_call: NA; clone_size: NA; j_call: TRBJ2-3; cdr3_aa: CASSLDLRTDTQYF; cdr3_nt: TGCGCCAGCAGCTTGGATCTACGCACAGATACGCAGTATTTT
v_call: TRBV7-3; d_call: NA; clone_size: few; j_call: TRBJ1-1; cdr3_aa: CASSYDGLTEAFF; cdr3_nt: TGTGCCAGCAGCTATGACGGCTTAACTGAAGCTTTCTTT
v_call: TRBV5-5; d_call: NA; clone_size: few; j_call: TRBJ1-4; cdr3_aa: CASSGKDSNEKLFF; cdr3_nt: TGTGCCAGCAGCGGGAAGGACAGTAATGAAAAACTGTTTTTT
v_call: TRBV7-9; d_call: NA; clone_size: many; j_call: TRBJ1-2; cdr3_aa: CASSSSPYRDFSYGYTF; cdr3_nt: TGTGCCAGCAGCTCCTCTCCATACAGGGACTTTAGCTATGGCTACACCTTC
v_call: TRBV5-4; d_call: NA; clone_size: NA; j_call: TRBJ2-2; cdr3_aa: CASSPGGLFF; cdr3_nt: TGTGCCAGCAGCCCCGGGGGGCTGTTTTTT
v_call: TRBV28; d_call: NA; clone_size: few; j_call: TRBJ1-2; cdr3_aa: CASSLEGEGYGYTF; cdr3_nt: TGTGCCAGCAGTTTAGAAGGGGAAGGCTATGGCTACACCTTC
v_call: TRBV27; d_call: TRBD1; clone_size: few; j_call: TRBJ1-5; cdr3_aa: CASSYRGRVNQPQHF; cdr3_nt: TGTGCCAGCAGTTACAGGGGGCGGGTCAATCAGCCCCAGCATTTT